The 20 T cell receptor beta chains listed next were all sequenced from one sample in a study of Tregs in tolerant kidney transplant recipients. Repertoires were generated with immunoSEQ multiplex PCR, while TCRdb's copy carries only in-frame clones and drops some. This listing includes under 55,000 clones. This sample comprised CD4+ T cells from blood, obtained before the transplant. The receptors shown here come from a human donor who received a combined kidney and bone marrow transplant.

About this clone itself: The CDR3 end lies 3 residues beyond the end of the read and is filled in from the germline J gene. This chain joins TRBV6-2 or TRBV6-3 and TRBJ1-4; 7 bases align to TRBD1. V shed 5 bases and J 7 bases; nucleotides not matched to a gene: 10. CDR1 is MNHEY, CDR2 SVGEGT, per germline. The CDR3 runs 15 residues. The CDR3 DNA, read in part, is TGTGCCAGCAGTCTATCCAGGGGGAGCGGTGAAAAA. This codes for CASSLSRGSGEK. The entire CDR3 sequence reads CASSLSRGSGEKLFF.

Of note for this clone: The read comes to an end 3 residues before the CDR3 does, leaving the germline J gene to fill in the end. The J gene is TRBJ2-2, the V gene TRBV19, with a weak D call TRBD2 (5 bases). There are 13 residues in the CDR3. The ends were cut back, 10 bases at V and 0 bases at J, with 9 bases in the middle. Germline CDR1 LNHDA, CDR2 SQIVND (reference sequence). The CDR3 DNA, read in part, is TGTGCCACAGCGGAACCGAACACCGGGGAG. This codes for CATAEPNTGE. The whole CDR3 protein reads CATAEPNTGELFF.

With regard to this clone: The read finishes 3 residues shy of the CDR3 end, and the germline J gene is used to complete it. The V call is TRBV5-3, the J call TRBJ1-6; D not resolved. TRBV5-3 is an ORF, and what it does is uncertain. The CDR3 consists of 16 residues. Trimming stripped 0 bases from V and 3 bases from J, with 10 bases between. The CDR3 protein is CARSLGESLYNSPLHF. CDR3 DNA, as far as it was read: TGTGCCAGAAGCTTGGGCGAGAGCCTCTATAATTCACCC.

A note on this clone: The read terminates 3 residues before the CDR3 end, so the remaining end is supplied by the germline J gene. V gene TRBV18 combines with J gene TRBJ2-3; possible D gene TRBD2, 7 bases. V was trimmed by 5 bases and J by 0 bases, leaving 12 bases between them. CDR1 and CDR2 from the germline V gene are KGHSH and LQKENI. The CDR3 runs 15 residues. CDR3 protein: CASSAGAASTDTQYF. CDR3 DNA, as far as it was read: TGTGCCAGCTCAGCGGGGGCAGCTAGCACAGATACG.

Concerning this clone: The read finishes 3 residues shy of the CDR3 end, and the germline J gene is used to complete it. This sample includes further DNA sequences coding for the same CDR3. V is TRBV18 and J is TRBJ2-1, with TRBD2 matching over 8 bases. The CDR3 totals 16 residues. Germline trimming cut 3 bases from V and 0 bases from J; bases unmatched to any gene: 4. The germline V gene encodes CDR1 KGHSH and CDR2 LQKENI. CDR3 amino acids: CASSPLAGSSYNEQFF. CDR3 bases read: TGTGCCAGCTCACCCCTAGCGGGTAGCTCCTACAATGAG. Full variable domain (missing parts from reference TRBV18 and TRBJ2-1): NAGVMQNPRHLVRRRGQEARLRCSPMKGHSHVYWYRQLPEEGLKFMVYLQKENIIDESGMPKERFSAEFPKEGPSILRIQQVVRGDSAAYFCASSPLAGSSYNEQFFGPGTRLTVL.

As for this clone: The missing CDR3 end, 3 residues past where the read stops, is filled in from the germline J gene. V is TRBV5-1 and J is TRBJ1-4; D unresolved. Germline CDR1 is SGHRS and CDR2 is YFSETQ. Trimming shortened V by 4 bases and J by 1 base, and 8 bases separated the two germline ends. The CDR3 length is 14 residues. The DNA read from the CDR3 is TGCGCCAGCAGCGGCGGGAGAACTAATGAAAAA. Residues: CASSGGRTNEK. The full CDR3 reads CASSGGRTNEKLFF.

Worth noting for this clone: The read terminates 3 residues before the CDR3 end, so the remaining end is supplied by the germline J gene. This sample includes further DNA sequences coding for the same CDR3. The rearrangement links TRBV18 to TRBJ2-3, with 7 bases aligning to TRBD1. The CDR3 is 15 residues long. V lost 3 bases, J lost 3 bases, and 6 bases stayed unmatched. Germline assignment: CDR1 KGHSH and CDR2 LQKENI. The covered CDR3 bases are TGTGCCAGCTCACCGAGGGACAGAGTGACAGATACG. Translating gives CASSPRDRVTDT. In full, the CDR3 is CASSPRDRVTDTQYF.

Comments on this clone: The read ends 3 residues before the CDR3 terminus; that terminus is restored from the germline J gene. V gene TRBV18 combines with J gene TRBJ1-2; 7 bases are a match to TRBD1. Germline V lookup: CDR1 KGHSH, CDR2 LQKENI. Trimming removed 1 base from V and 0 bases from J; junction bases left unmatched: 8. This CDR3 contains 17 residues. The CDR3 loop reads CASSPRGQRNTNYGYTF. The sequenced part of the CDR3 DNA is TGTGCCAGCTCACCACGGGGACAGAGAAATACTAACTATGGC.

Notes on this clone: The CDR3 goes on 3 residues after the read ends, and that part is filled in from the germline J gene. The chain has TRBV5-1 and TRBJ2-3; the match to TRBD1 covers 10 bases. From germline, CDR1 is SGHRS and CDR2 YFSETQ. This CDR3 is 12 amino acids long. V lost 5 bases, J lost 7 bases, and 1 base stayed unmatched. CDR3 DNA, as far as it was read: TGCGCCAGCAGGGACAGGGGGAATACG. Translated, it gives CASRDRGNT. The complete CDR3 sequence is CASRDRGNTQYF.

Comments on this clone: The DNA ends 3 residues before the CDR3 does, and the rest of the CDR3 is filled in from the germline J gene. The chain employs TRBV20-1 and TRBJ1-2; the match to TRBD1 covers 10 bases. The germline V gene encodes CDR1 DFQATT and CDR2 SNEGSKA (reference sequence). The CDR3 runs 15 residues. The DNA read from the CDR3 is TGCAGTGCTAGTCTGACAGGGGGCTTGCCTGAGGGC. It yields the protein CSASLTGGLPEG. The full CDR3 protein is CSASLTGGLPEGYTF.

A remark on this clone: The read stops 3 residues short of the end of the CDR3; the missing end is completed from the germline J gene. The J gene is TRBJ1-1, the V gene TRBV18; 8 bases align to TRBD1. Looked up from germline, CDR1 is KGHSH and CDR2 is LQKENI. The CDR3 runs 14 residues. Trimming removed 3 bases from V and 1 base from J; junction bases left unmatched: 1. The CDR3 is CASSPDRGNTEAFF. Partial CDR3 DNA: TGTGCCAGCTCACCTGACAGGGGGAACACTGAA.

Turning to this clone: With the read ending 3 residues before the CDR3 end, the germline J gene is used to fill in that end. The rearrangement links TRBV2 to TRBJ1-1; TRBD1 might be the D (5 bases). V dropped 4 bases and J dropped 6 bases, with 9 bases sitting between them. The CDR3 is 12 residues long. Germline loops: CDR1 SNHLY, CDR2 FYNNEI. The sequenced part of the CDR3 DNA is TGTGCCAGCAGTGGGGGGGGTCCTGAA. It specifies CASSGGGPE. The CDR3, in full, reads CASSGGGPEAFF.

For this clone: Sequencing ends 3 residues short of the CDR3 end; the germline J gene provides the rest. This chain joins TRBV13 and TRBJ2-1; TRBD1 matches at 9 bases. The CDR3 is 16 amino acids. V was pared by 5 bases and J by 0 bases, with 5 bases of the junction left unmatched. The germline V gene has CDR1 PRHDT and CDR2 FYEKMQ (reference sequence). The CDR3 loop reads CASSLTGGISYNEQFF. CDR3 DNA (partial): TGTGCCAGCAGCCTGACAGGGGGAATCTCCTACAATGAG.

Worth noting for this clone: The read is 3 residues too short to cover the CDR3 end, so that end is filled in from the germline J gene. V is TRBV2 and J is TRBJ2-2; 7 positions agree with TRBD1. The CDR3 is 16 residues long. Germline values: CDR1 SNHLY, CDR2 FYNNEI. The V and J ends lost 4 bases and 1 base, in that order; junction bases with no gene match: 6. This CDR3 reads CASSGSPGGNTGELFF. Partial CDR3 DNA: TGTGCCAGCAGTGGATCCCCAGGGGGGAACACCGGGGAG.

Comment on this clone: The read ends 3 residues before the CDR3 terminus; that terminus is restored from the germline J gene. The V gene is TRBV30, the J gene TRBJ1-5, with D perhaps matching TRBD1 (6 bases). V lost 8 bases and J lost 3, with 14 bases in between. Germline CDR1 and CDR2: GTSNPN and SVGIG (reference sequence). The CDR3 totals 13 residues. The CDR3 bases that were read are TGTGCCGGCCAGACAGGCCTCAATCAGCCC. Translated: CAGQTGLNQP. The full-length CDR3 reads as CAGQTGLNQPQHF.

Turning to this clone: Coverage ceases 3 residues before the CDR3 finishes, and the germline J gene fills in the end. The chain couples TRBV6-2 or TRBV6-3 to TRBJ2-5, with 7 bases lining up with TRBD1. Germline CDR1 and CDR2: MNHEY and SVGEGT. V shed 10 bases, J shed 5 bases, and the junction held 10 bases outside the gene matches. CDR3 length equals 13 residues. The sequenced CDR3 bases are TGTGCCACCCAACAGGGGCTGGGGGAGACC. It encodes CATQQGLGET. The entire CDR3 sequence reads CATQQGLGETQYF.

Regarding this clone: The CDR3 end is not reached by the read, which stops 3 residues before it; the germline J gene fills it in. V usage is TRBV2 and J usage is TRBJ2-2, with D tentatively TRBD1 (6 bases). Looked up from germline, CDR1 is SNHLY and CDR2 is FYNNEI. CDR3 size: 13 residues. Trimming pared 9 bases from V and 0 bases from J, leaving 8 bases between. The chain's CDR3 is CARTGTNTGELFF. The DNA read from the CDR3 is TGTGCCAGAACAGGGACGAACACCGGGGAG.

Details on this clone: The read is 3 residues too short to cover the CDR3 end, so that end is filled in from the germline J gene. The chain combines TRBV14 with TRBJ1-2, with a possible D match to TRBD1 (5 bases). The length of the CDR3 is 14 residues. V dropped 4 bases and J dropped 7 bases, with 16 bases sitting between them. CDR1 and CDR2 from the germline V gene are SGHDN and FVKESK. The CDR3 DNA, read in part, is TGTGCCAGCAGCCCCTACGGAGGGGTTAGTGGC. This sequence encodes CASSPYGGVSG. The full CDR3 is CASSPYGGVSGYTF.

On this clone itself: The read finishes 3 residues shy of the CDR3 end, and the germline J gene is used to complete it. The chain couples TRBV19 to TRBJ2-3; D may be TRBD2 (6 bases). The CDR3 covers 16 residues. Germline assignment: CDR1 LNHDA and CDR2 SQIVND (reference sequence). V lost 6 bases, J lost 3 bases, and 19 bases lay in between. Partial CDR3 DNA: TGTGCCAGTAGAAAGGGCACGGGGCGGGGAACAGATACG. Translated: CASRKGTGRGTDT. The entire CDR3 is CASRKGTGRGTDTQYF.

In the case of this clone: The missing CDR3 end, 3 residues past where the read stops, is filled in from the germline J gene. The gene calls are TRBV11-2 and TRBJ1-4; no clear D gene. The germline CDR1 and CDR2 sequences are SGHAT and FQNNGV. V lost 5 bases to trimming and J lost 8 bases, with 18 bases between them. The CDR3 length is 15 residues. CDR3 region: CASSRTHDRKEKLFF. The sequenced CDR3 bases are TGTGCCAGCAGCCGGACTCATGATAGGAAGGAAAAA.